A single TCR beta chain is shown here with its context. What it recognizes is unknown. The ends were cut back, 2 bases at V and 1 base at J, with 8 bases in the middle. The CDR3 length is 14 residues. CDR1 LGHNA and CDR2 YNFKEQ come from the germline V gene. Generated by immunoSEQ multiplex PCR, the TCRdb table keeps only in-frame clones and is missing some. The table records approximately 180,000 clones, around 90% of them present only once. The data stem from a study of T cell responses to AZD1222 COVID-19 vaccine. Background on the study: Pooled in the analysis were second doses at about 4 or about 12 weeks.

Study-wide results and limits: Spike-specific TCR depth and breadth grew after two AZD1222 doses. Seropositive at baseline were only a handful of AZD1222 recipients. Clonal diversity was possibly underestimated; the donors were predominantly white British and more often female.

The sequences come from peripheral blood, collected on day 0 of AZD1222 vaccination. This receptor was obtained from an adult in good health. V and J are TRBV4-2 and TRBJ1-1, with D unresolved. CDR3 DNA sequence: TGTGCCAGCAGCCAATTTTCACGGAACACTGAAGCTTTCTTT. It encodes CASSQFSRNTEAFF.